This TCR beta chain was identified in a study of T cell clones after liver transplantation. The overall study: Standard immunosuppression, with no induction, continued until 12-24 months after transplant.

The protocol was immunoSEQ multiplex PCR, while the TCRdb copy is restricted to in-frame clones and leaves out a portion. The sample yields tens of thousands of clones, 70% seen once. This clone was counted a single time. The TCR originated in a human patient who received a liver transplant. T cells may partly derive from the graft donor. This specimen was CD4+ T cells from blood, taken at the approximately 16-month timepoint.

In DNA form, the CDR3 reads TGCGCCAGCAGCCAAGCTAGGGAACCATACAATGAGCAGTTCTTC. This translates into CASSQAREPYNEQFF. The chain has TRBV4-3 and TRBJ2-1; D remains unclear. The CDR3 sequence is 15 residues long. CDR1 LGHNA and CDR2 YSLEER come from the germline V gene. Trimming removed 1 base from V and 4 bases from J, with 11 bases in between.